The clone carrying this TCR beta chain was observed at least ten times. Its target is unknown. The authors prepared the TCRbeta library with unique molecular identifiers. TCRdb analysed the PCR reads with MiXCR anew, one entry per CDR3 protein. The sample has 550,000 to 800,000 distinct CDR3 sequences, around 13% seen once. This sample is part of a study of T-cell reconstitution after alpha-beta-depleted transplantation in children. The germline V and J ends were trimmed by 4 bases and 1 base, with 7 bases remaining between them. Germline lookup yields CDR1 MGHRA and CDR2 YSYEKL. This CDR3 is 13 amino acids long. Study conclusions and caveats: Surviving recipient T cells and thymic progenitors produced the high day-60 TCRbeta diversity seen in some patients.

This material consisted of PBMCs, taken before TCRalphabeta/CD19-depleted stem cell transplant. This TCR was sampled from a girl aged 2 to 10 with congenital amegakaryocytic thrombocytopenia, due to receive a stem cell transplant. The chain joins TRBV4-1 to TRBJ1-1; no firm D call. The CDR3 sequence: CASSLTSNTEAFF. CDR3 in DNA: TGCGCCAGCAGCCTTACTTCGAACACTGAAGCTTTCTTT.